These 26 T cell receptor beta chains were all obtained from the same sample, sequenced in a study of T cell responses to AZD1222 COVID-19 vaccine. The method was immunoSEQ multiplex PCR; TCRdb's version includes in-frame clones alone and lacks a portion of them. The sample carries around 20,000 clones, roughly 79% recorded once. Sequencing was performed on peripheral blood, taken 28 days after the second AZD1222 dose. The receptors here all came from an adult who received the AZD1222 COVID-19 vaccine.

The rearrangement links TRBV2 to TRBJ2-7; 7 bases map to TRBD1. V was clipped by 1 base and J by 5 bases; unmatched bases: 8. Germline V gene data show CDR1 as SNHLY and CDR2 as FYNNEI. The CDR3 covers 15 residues. The CDR3: CASSEGYRGYHEQYF. The CDR3 bases are TGTGCCAGCAGTGAAGGATACAGGGGCTACCACGAGCAGTACTTC.

This chain connects TRBV18 to TRBJ1-6, with TRBD1 matching over 7 bases. CDR3 length equals 16 residues. Per the germline V gene, CDR1 is KGHSH and CDR2 is LQKENI. V lost 6 bases to trimming and J lost 5 bases; unmatched junction nucleotides: 10. The CDR3 DNA sequence: TGTGCCAGCTCGCCTGACAGGGCGGGTCATAATTCACCCCTCCACTTT. It codes for CASSPDRAGHNSPLHF.

V and J are TRBV7-3 and TRBJ2-1; TRBD1 agrees at 7 bases. Germline values: CDR1 SGHTA, CDR2 FQGTGA. V gave up 5 bases and J gave up 8 bases; unmatched junction bases: 0. There are 11 residues in the CDR3. CDR3 loop: CASSQGDEQFF. The CDR3 DNA is TGTGCCAGCAGCCAGGGGGATGAGCAGTTCTTC. Based on the CDR3 plus reference TRBV7-3 and TRBJ2-1, the full variable domain is GAGVSQTPSNKVTEKGKYVELRCDPISGHTALYWYRQSLGQGPEFLIYFQGTGAADDSGLPNDRFFAVRPEGSVSTLKIQRTERGDSAVYLCASSQGDEQFFGPGTRLTVL.

The V gene is TRBV18, the J gene TRBJ1-5; 7 positions agree with TRBD1. V was clipped by 3 bases and J by 6 bases; unmatched bases: 8. This CDR3 has 15 amino acids. The germline gives CDR1 KGHSH, CDR2 LQKENI. The CDR3 here is CASSPVTGAIQPQHF. CDR3 sequence (DNA): TGTGCCAGCTCACCCGTAACAGGGGCTATTCAGCCCCAGCATTTT.

This chain uses TRBV18 with TRBJ1-5; TRBD1 matches at 10 bases. With 3 bases clipped from V and 5 bases from J, the junction kept 1 base outside the gene matches. Germline V gene data show CDR1 as KGHSH and CDR2 as LQKENI. This CDR3 comprises 14 residues. This CDR3 is CASSPGTGDQPQHF. For the CDR3, the DNA is TGTGCCAGCTCACCCGGGACAGGGGATCAGCCCCAGCATTTT. Filled out from reference TRBV18 and TRBJ1-5, the complete variable domain reads NAGVMQNPRHLVRRRGQEARLRCSPMKGHSHVYWYRQLPEEGLKFMVYLQKENIIDESGMPKERFSAEFPKEGPSILRIQQVVRGDSAAYFCASSPGTGDQPQHFGDGTRLSIL.

This rearrangement joins TRBV28 to TRBJ1-2; 7 bases map to TRBD1. Unmatched junction bases numbered 5, after V lost 8 bases and J lost 5 bases. This CDR3 region has 12 residues. The germline V gene has CDR1 MDHEN and CDR2 SYDVKM. As DNA, the CDR3 is TGTGCCAGCGGGGACAGAGGGTATGGCTACACCTTC. It is translated as CASGDRGYGYTF.

V is TRBV19 and J is TRBJ2-7; 9 nucleotides line up with TRBD2. Germline assignment: CDR1 LNHDA and CDR2 SQIVND (reference sequence). V lost 4 bases and J lost 2; bases outside the gene matches: 6. The CDR3 extends over 15 amino acids. The CDR3: CASSTLAGLTYEQYF. The CDR3 nucleotides read TGTGCCAGTAGTACCCTAGCGGGATTAACCTACGAGCAGTACTTC.

The V gene is TRBV2, the J gene TRBJ1-4, with 10 bases matching TRBD1. V shed 3 bases and J 7 bases; nucleotides not matched to a gene: 5. There are 15 residues in the CDR3. Per the germline V gene, CDR1 is SNHLY and CDR2 is FYNNEI. Here the CDR3 DNA reads TGTGCCAGCAGTGAGATGGACAGGGGGGTTGAAAAACTGTTTTTT. Translated, it gives CASSEMDRGVEKLFF.

This clone was counted a few times. This chain uses TRBV28 with TRBJ1-5; D call uncertain. Germline V gene data show CDR1 as MDHEN and CDR2 as SYDVKM. The CDR3 is made up of 12 amino acids. V lost 2 bases to trimming and J lost 8 bases, with 7 bases between them. The chain's CDR3 is CASSLTSKPQHF. CDR3 nucleotide sequence: TGTGCCAGCAGTTTAACGTCAAAGCCCCAGCATTTT.

Only a few counts were recorded for this clone. The rearrangement uses TRBV4-1 and TRBJ1-5; D remains unclear. Germline V gene data show CDR1 as MGHRA and CDR2 as YSYEKL. CDR3 size: 15 residues. The V end was cut by 2 bases, the J end by 7 bases, with 15 bases between. DNA for the CDR3: TGCGCCAGCAGCCAAACACCAGTTGGGGAGCAGCCCCAGCATTTT. Protein sequence: CASSQTPVGEQPQHF.

The chain employs TRBV5-6 and TRBJ2-7, with 7 bases fitting TRBD1. CDR1 and CDR2 from the germline V gene are SGHDT and YYEEEE. This CDR3 has 19 amino acids. Unmatched junction bases numbered 16, after V lost 1 base and J lost 0 bases. The CDR3 region has the DNA TGTGCCAGCAGCTTGTCCGGGACAGTCATCTTTATTCGCTCCTACGAGCAGTACTTC. Its translation is CASSLSGTVIFIRSYEQYF.

This CDR3 is CASSVATADTEAFF. CDR3 sequence (DNA): TGTGCCAGCAGTGTGGCAACGGCGGACACTGAAGCTTTCTTT. This chain uses TRBV2 with TRBJ1-1; D is undetermined. Germline V gene sequence: CDR1 SNHLY, CDR2 FYNNEI. The CDR3 covers 14 residues. V lost 4 bases, J lost 3 bases, and 12 bases lay in between.

V and J are TRBV2 and TRBJ2-5; D unclear. Per the germline V gene, CDR1 is SNHLY and CDR2 is FYNNEI. The CDR3 totals 13 residues. Trimming left V 2 bases short and J 1 base short, with 5 bases between. CDR3 nucleotides: TGTGCCAGCAGTGAACGGACCCAAGAGACCCAGTACTTC. Amino acids: CASSERTQETQYF. The entire variable domain, with the rest obtained from reference TRBV2 and TRBJ2-5, is as follows: EPEVTQTPSHQVTQMGQEVILRCVPISNHLYFYWYRQILGQKVEFLVSFYNNEISEKSEIFDDQFSVERPDGSNFTLKIRSTKLEDSAMYFCASSERTQETQYFGPGTRLLVL.

This clone was picked up one time. V is TRBV28 and J is TRBJ2-2; unclear D gene. CDR1 and CDR2 (germline): MDHEN, SYDVKM. This CDR3 comprises 12 residues. V lost 4 bases and J lost 10, with 10 bases in between. The CDR3 here is CASSSGRLELFF. The CDR3 DNA reads TGTGCCAGCAGTTCCGGACGCTTGGAGCTGTTTTTT.

The chain couples TRBV10-2 to TRBJ1-2; TRBD1 aligns across 9 bases. V shed 6 bases, J shed 0 bases, and the junction held 2 bases outside the gene matches. The CDR3 has 14 residues. Germline CDR1 is WSHSY and CDR2 is SAAADI. CDR3 bases: TGCGCCAGCAGGGGACAGGGAGCTAACTATGGCTACACCTTC. Encoded protein: CASRGQGANYGYTF.

Only a few counts were recorded for this clone. DNA of the CDR3: TGTGCCAGCAGCGCGGGACAGGGGGTGGCCGGGGAGCTGTTTTTT. This gives the protein CASSAGQGVAGELFF. The chain carries TRBV5-4 and TRBJ2-2; 11 nucleotides line up with TRBD1. The length of the CDR3 is 15 residues. V dropped 4 bases and J dropped 6; count of bases not matched to a gene: 5. Per the germline V gene, CDR1 is SGHNT and CDR2 is YYREEE (reference sequence).

The genes are TRBV7-6 and TRBJ2-2, with a weak D call TRBD1 (5 bases). Trimming cost V 2 bases and J 0 bases, with 13 bases left between them. There are 17 residues in the CDR3. Germline assignment: CDR1 SGHVS and CDR2 FNYEAQ. The CDR3 DNA sequence: TGTGCCAGCAGCTTAATATGGGGCGGCTCGAACACCGGGGAGCTGTTTTTT. It encodes CASSLIWGGSNTGELFF. Variable domain in full (rest from reference TRBV7-6 and TRBJ2-2): GAGVSQSPRYKVTKRGQDVALRCDPISGHVSLYWYRQALGQGPEFLTYFNYEAQQDKSGLPNDRFSAERPEGSISTLTIQRTEQRDSAMYRCASSLIWGGSNTGELFFGEGSRLTVL.

CDR3 sequence (DNA): TGTGCCAGCAGCTCCCAGACAGGGCGAGGAGAGACCCAGTACTTC. Translation: CASSSQTGRGETQYF. The J gene is TRBJ2-5, the V gene TRBV7-2; TRBD1 matches at 7 bases. Germline values: CDR1 SGHTA, CDR2 FQGNSA. The CDR3 is made up of 15 amino acids. V lost 4 bases, J lost 4 bases, and 9 bases stayed unmatched.

This sequence joins TRBV30 and TRBJ2-7; D call uncertain. V was cut by 0 bases and J by 3 bases, with 12 bases left in between. The CDR3 is 14 amino acids. Per the germline V gene, CDR1 is GTSNPN and CDR2 is SVGIG (reference sequence). The CDR3 DNA reads TGTGCCTGGAGTGTAGCTGGGATCCTCTACGAGCAGTACTTC. Amino acid sequence: CAWSVAGILYEQYF.

DNA for the CDR3: TGTGCCATCAGTGAGGTTACTAATGAAAAACTGTTTTTT. Its protein product is CAISEVTNEKLFF. The V gene is TRBV10-3, the J gene TRBJ1-4; the D is unclear. CDR3 length equals 13 residues. CDR1 is ENHRY and CDR2 is SYGVKD in the germline V gene. The germline V and J ends were trimmed by 2 bases and 2 bases, with 3 bases remaining between them.

The chain has TRBV7-2 and TRBJ2-2, with D uncertain. Between the trimmed V and J ends, which lost 1 base and 7 bases, there was a span of 13 bases. CDR3 length: 15 amino acids. The germline CDR1 and CDR2 sequences are SGHTA and FQGNSA. CDR3 amino acids: CASSLVTNIYGELFF. DNA for the CDR3: TGTGCCAGCAGCTTAGTAACTAACATTTACGGGGAGCTGTTTTTT.

The rearrangement links TRBV7-9 to TRBJ2-1; 7 bases align to TRBD1. CDR3 length: 15 amino acids. CDR1 and CDR2 from the germline V gene are SEHNR and FQNEAQ (reference sequence). Trimming took 5 bases from V and 0 from J; bases not matched to a gene: 4. The CDR3 bases are TGTGCCAGCAGCCGGACAGGTAGCTCCTACAATGAGCAGTTCTTC. It specifies CASSRTGSSYNEQFF.

The chain joins TRBV6-2 or TRBV6-3 to TRBJ2-2; 7 nucleotides align to TRBD1. The CDR3 is 15 residues long. J was trimmed by 4 bases and V by 5 bases; bases with no gene match: 7. The germline V gene encodes CDR1 MNHEY and CDR2 SVGEGT. The CDR3, as DNA: TGTGCCAGCAGTCACAGACAGGGTGGCACCGGGGAGCTGTTTTTT. It yields the protein CASSHRQGGTGELFF.

V usage is TRBV6-5 and J usage is TRBJ2-3; 12 positions match TRBD2. Germline V gene data show CDR1 as MNHEY and CDR2 as SVGAGI. V shed 8 bases and J 4 bases; nucleotides not matched to a gene: 4. CDR3 size: 14 residues. CDR3 bases: TGTGCCAGCGTAACTAGCGGGGGGCCAGATACGCAGTATTTT. It encodes CASVTSGGPDTQYF.

The genes are TRBV7-8 and TRBJ1-6; possibly TRBD1 for D (5 bases). CDR3 length equals 17 residues. The germline gives CDR1 SGHVS, CDR2 FQNEAQ. V dropped 4 bases and J dropped 1 base, with 14 bases sitting between them. The CDR3 loop reads CASSSTPGRSYNSPLHF. The CDR3 DNA reads as TGTGCCAGCAGCTCAACCCCAGGGAGGTCCTATAATTCACCCCTCCACTTT.

This clone has only one observation. This chain joins TRBV30 and TRBJ1-2; D call uncertain. The CDR3 covers 16 residues. Trimming pared 0 bases from V and 6 bases from J, leaving 20 bases between. CDR1 and CDR2 from the germline V gene are GTSNPN and SVGIG (reference sequence). This CDR3 is CAWSVRLANSLNGYTF. DNA for the CDR3: TGTGCCTGGAGTGTACGGTTAGCAAACTCTTTAAATGGCTACACCTTC.